This T cell receptor beta chain comes out of a study of graft-versus-host responses after intestinal transplantation. Study overall: Among the recipients, transplants were multivisceral, liver-intestinal, or isolated intestinal.

The protocol was immunoSEQ multiplex PCR, while the TCRdb copy is restricted to in-frame clones and leaves out a portion. This table has tens of thousands of clones, around 90% appearing once. With respect to this clone: The antigen is not known.

The V and J ends lost 0 bases and 11 bases respectively, with 16 bases between them. The CDR3 loop spans 15 amino acids. Germline-derived CDR1 and CDR2 are SNHLY and FYNNEI. Overall study findings and caveats: Patients with graft-donor T cell macrochimerism had high graft-versus-host to host-versus-graft clonal ratios in allografts. Researchers found GvH clones in recipient marrow, and some showed up first in ileum or blood. An association linked early post-transplant HvG declines with peak circulating GvH clone levels.

This TCR was sampled from a human donor who received an intestinal transplant. The sequenced sample was unstimulated CD4+ T cells sorted from spleen or lymph node cells, obtained before intestinal transplant. The chain carries TRBV2 and TRBJ1-4; D gene ambiguous. The CDR3 bases are TGTGCCAGCAGTGAAGCGTTTGGAGGTAATGGGAAACTGTTTTTT. The encoded protein is CASSEAFGGNGKLFF.